Listed below are T cell receptor beta chains from one sample, sequenced in a study of blood T cell repertoires in COVID-19. Only in-frame clones appear in the TCRdb table, and some are missing; sequencing was by immunoSEQ multiplex PCR. The table shows about 220,000 clones, with about 86% occurring only once. The sequenced sample was peripheral blood. The receptors come from a woman aged 30 to 39 who had recovered from COVID-19. Each CDR3 is given with its conserved first and last residue. Each record gives: V gene, J gene, D gene, clone size, CDR3 DNA, CDR3 protein. A D gene is named only where the DNA matches it firmly. Size values are once, few and many counts, or a class for expanded clones, and some rows have none.

v_gene: TRBV6-1; j_gene: TRBJ2-5; d_gene: TRBD2; abundance: few; CDR3nt: TGTGCCAGCAGTGCTCTGAACCGGGGGGGACAAGAGACCCAGTACTTC; CDR3aa: CASSALNRGGQETQYF
v_gene: TRBV5-1; j_gene: TRBJ2-5; d_gene: TRBD2; abundance: NA; CDR3nt: TGCGCCAGCAGCTTGGGGAGCGGGGTTCTCCAAGAGACCCAGTACTTC; CDR3aa: CASSLGSGVLQETQYF
v_gene: TRBV7-2; j_gene: TRBJ2-5; d_gene: TRBD2; abundance: NA; CDR3nt: TGTGCCAGCAGCTTAGTATCCGGGACTATAGAAGAGACCCAGTACTTC; CDR3aa: CASSLVSGTIEETQYF
v_gene: TRBV18; j_gene: TRBJ1-2; d_gene: TRBD1; abundance: NA; CDR3nt: TGTGCCAGCTCACCGGGACAGGGGGCAGGTGGCTACACCTTC; CDR3aa: CASSPGQGAGGYTF
v_gene: TRBV29-1; j_gene: TRBJ1-3; d_gene: TRBD1; abundance: NA; CDR3nt: TGCAGCGTTCGTAACACAGGGGGCTCTGGAAACACCATATATTTT; CDR3aa: CSVRNTGGSGNTIYF
v_gene: TRBV5-1; j_gene: TRBJ2-1; d_gene: TRBD2; abundance: NA; CDR3nt: TGCGCCAGCAGCTTGGCGACTAGCGGGGGTATCAATGAGCAGTTCTTC; CDR3aa: CASSLATSGGINEQFF
v_gene: TRBV10-3; j_gene: TRBJ1-5; d_gene: TRBD1; abundance: NA; CDR3nt: TGTGCCATCAGTGATCCGGACAGGGGAGGGGATCAGCCCCAGCATTTT; CDR3aa: CAISDPDRGGDQPQHF
v_gene: TRBV27; j_gene: TRBJ2-1; d_gene: TRBD2; abundance: NA; CDR3nt: TGTGCCAGCAGAAGACTAGCGGGGGGGCCTCATAATGAGCAGTTCTTC; CDR3aa: CASRRLAGGPHNEQFF
v_gene: TRBV4-3; j_gene: TRBJ2-3; d_gene: TRBD2; abundance: NA; CDR3nt: TGCGCCAGCAGCCAAGCAGTGGGTCTAGCGGGGGGGCAAGATACGCAGTATTTT; CDR3aa: CASSQAVGLAGGQDTQYF
v_gene: TRBV6-2/TRBV6-3; j_gene: TRBJ1-3; d_gene: TRBD1; abundance: NA; CDR3nt: TGTGCCAGCAGCAATGCTCGGACAGGCTCTGGAAACACCATATATTTT; CDR3aa: CASSNARTGSGNTIYF
v_gene: TRBV6-5; j_gene: TRBJ2-5; d_gene: NA; abundance: NA; CDR3nt: TGTGCCAGCAGTTACCGGAGCTCTTGGGAGACCCAGTACTTC; CDR3aa: CASSYRSSWETQYF
v_gene: TRBV5-4; j_gene: TRBJ2-3; d_gene: TRBD2; abundance: NA; CDR3nt: TGTGCCAGCAGCTTAGATGCGGGGGGGGGCACAGATACGCAGTATTTT; CDR3aa: CASSLDAGGGTDTQYF
v_gene: TRBV19; j_gene: TRBJ2-5; d_gene: TRBD1; abundance: NA; CDR3nt: TGTGCCAGTAGTGCAGGGGGCGAAGAGACCCAGTACTTC; CDR3aa: CASSAGGEETQYF
v_gene: TRBV9; j_gene: TRBJ2-3; d_gene: TRBD2; abundance: NA; CDR3nt: TGTGCCAGCAGCGAAGAGCGGGGGGGCCGGGTAGATACGCAGTATTTT; CDR3aa: CASSEERGGRVDTQYF
v_gene: TRBV11-2; j_gene: TRBJ2-6; d_gene: TRBD1; abundance: NA; CDR3nt: TGTGCCAGCACCTCAGGACAGGGTCATGCTGGGGCCAACGTCCTGACTTTC; CDR3aa: CASTSGQGHAGANVLTF
v_gene: TRBV5-1; j_gene: TRBJ1-1; d_gene: NA; abundance: NA; CDR3nt: TGCGCCAGCAGCTTGGCCGCGGGGTCGCCCGCCGAAGCTTTCTTT; CDR3aa: CASSLAAGSPAEAFF
v_gene: TRBV7-2; j_gene: TRBJ2-5; d_gene: TRBD1; abundance: NA; CDR3nt: TGTGCCAGCAGCTTAGTCTACAGGGGGCGCAGGGGGACCCAGTACTTC; CDR3aa: CASSLVYRGRRGTQYF
v_gene: TRBV5-1; j_gene: TRBJ2-5; d_gene: NA; abundance: NA; CDR3nt: TGCGCCAGCAGCTTGGCACCGGGGTCAGAGACCCAGTACTTC; CDR3aa: CASSLAPGSETQYF
v_gene: TRBV5-4; j_gene: TRBJ2-1; d_gene: NA; abundance: NA; CDR3nt: TGTGCCAGCAGCTTCTGGGCAGGCACCCGCCACGAGTTCTTC; CDR3aa: CASSFWAGTRHEFF
v_gene: TRBV4-2; j_gene: TRBJ2-3; d_gene: TRBD1; abundance: NA; CDR3nt: TGTGCCAGCAGCCAACCGGGACAGGGGTTTACAGATACGCAGTATTTT; CDR3aa: CASSQPGQGFTDTQYF
v_gene: TRBV7-3; j_gene: TRBJ2-2; d_gene: TRBD2; abundance: NA; CDR3nt: TGTGCCAGCAGCTTAAGGGCGGGGACTAGCGGCACCGGGGAGCTGTTTTTT; CDR3aa: CASSLRAGTSGTGELFF
v_gene: TRBV7-9; j_gene: TRBJ2-5; d_gene: NA; abundance: NA; CDR3nt: TGTGCCAGCAGCTTAACAGGGTCCCAAGAGACCCAGTACTTC; CDR3aa: CASSLTGSQETQYF
v_gene: TRBV6-2/TRBV6-3; j_gene: TRBJ1-5; d_gene: NA; abundance: NA; CDR3nt: TGTGCCAGCAGCCGGCTGTATGAGCCCCAGCATTTT; CDR3aa: CASSRLYEPQHF
v_gene: TRBV6-5; j_gene: TRBJ1-2; d_gene: TRBD1; abundance: once; CDR3nt: TGTGCCAGCAGAAACGGACAGGGAGGAGGCTACACCTTC; CDR3aa: CASRNGQGGGYTF
v_gene: TRBV7-2; j_gene: TRBJ2-3; d_gene: NA; abundance: NA; CDR3nt: TGTGCCAGCAGCTTAAGCCTAGCAGGAGATACGCAGTATTTT; CDR3aa: CASSLSLAGDTQYF
v_gene: TRBV5-4; j_gene: TRBJ1-1; d_gene: NA; abundance: once; CDR3nt: TGTGCCAGCAGCCGGGGGGGGACCCTGAACACTGAAGCTTTCTTT; CDR3aa: CASSRGGTLNTEAFF
v_gene: TRBV3-1/TRBV3-2; j_gene: TRBJ2-7; d_gene: NA; abundance: few; CDR3nt: TGTGCCAGCACCCAAGCAAACGAGCAGTACTTC; CDR3aa: CASTQANEQYF
v_gene: TRBV7-8; j_gene: TRBJ1-5; d_gene: NA; abundance: NA; CDR3nt: TGTGCCAGCACCCCACAGCATAATCAGCCCCAGCATTTT; CDR3aa: CASTPQHNQPQHF
v_gene: TRBV18; j_gene: TRBJ1-5; d_gene: NA; abundance: NA; CDR3nt: TGTGCCAGCTCACCCAGGGGCCAGAGCAATCAGCCCCAGCATTTT; CDR3aa: CASSPRGQSNQPQHF
v_gene: TRBV5-1; j_gene: TRBJ1-6; d_gene: NA; abundance: NA; CDR3nt: TGCGCCAGCAGCTTGGAAGGGAGCTCCTATAATTCACCCCTCCACTTT; CDR3aa: CASSLEGSSYNSPLHF
v_gene: TRBV6-1; j_gene: TRBJ1-4; d_gene: NA; abundance: few; CDR3nt: TGTGCCAGCAGTGTCCGACCAGGGGTGACTAATGAAAAACTGTTTTTT; CDR3aa: CASSVRPGVTNEKLFF
v_gene: TRBV3-1/TRBV3-2; j_gene: TRBJ1-1; d_gene: TRBD1; abundance: NA; CDR3nt: TGTGCCAGCAGGGGGGAAACAGGGGGCTTCAGGAACACTGAAGCTTTCTTT; CDR3aa: CASRGETGGFRNTEAFF
v_gene: TRBV9; j_gene: TRBJ2-7; d_gene: TRBD1; abundance: NA; CDR3nt: TGTGCCAGCAGCGTAGAGGACAGGGGGCGTTATTACGAGCAGTACTTC; CDR3aa: CASSVEDRGRYYEQYF
v_gene: TRBV10-2; j_gene: TRBJ2-3; d_gene: TRBD2; abundance: NA; CDR3nt: TGCGCCAGCAGTGAGTCGGCTAGCGGGGGTGTCACAGATACGCAGTATTTT; CDR3aa: CASSESASGGVTDTQYF
v_gene: TRBV29-1; j_gene: TRBJ2-7; d_gene: NA; abundance: once; CDR3nt: TGCAGCGTTGAAGTGGGAGCGGTTAGCTCCTACGAGCAGTACTTC; CDR3aa: CSVEVGAVSSYEQYF
v_gene: TRBV13; j_gene: TRBJ1-5; d_gene: NA; abundance: NA; CDR3nt: TGTGCCAGCAGCTTCGGGGATCAGCCCCAGCATTTT; CDR3aa: CASSFGDQPQHF
v_gene: TRBV5-1; j_gene: TRBJ1-2; d_gene: TRBD1; abundance: once; CDR3nt: TGCGCCAGCAGCTTGCGAGGACAGGGAGGTTCACTCTATGGCTACACCTTC; CDR3aa: CASSLRGQGGSLYGYTF
v_gene: TRBV7-7; j_gene: TRBJ2-2; d_gene: TRBD1; abundance: NA; CDR3nt: TGTGCCAGCAGCCCCCTCACAGGGGGGAACACCGGGGAGCTGTTTTTT; CDR3aa: CASSPLTGGNTGELFF